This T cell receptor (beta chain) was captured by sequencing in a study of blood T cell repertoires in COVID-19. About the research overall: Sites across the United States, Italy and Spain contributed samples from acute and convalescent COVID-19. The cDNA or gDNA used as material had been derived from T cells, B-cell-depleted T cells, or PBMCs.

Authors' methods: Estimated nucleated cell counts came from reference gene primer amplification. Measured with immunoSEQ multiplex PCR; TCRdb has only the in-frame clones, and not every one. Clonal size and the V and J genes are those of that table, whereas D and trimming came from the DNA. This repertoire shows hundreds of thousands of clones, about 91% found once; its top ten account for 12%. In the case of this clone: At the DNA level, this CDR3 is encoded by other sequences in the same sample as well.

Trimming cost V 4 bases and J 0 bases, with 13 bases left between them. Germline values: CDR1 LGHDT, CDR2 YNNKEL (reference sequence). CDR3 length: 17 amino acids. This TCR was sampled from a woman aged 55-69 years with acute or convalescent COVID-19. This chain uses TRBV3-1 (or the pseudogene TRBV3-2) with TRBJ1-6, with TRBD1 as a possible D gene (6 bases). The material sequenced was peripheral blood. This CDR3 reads CASSPFTGSSYNSPLHF. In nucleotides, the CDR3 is TGTGCCAGCAGCCCATTCACAGGGAGCTCCTATAATTCACCCCTCCACTTT.